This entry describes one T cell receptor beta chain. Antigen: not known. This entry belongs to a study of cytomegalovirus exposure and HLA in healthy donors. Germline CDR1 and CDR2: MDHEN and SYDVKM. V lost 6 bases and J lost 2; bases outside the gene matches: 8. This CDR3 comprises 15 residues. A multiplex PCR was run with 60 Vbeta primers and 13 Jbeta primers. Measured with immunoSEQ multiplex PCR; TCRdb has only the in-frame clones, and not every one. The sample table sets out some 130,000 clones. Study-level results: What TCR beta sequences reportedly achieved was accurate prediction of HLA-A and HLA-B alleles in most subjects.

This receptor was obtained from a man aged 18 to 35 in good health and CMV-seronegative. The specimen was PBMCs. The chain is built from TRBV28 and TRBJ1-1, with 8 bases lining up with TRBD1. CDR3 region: CASSLRTGRNTEAFF. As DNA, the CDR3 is TGTGCCAGCAGCCTACGGACAGGGCGCAACACTGAAGCTTTCTTT.